The T cell receptor beta chain under discussion was sequenced for a study of blood T cell repertoires in COVID-19. Overall study context: The samples span acute and convalescent COVID-19 from the United States, Italy and Spain. T cells, B-cell-depleted T cells, or PBMCs provided the cDNA or gDNA that served as material.

In the original analysis: The authors estimated nucleated cell counts from reference gene primer amplification. Measured with immunoSEQ multiplex PCR; TCRdb has only the in-frame clones, and not every one. V and J calls and clone size are those listed in that table; D and trimming were worked out from the DNA. The table has 55,000 to 90,000 clones, 70% to 90% seen once; the top ten hold around 3.9%. Sequencing used peripheral blood. The sequence derives from a man between 65 and 80 years old with active COVID-19.

DNA for the CDR3: TGTGCCTGGAGTGGGGTAGGCGGGAGCAATCAGCCCCAGCATTTT. This encodes CAWSGVGGSNQPQHF. V and J are TRBV30 and TRBJ1-5, with D uncertain. Trimming took 1 base from V and 1 from J, leaving 11 bases between them. CDR3 length: 15 residues. Germline CDR1 and CDR2: GTSNPN and SVGIG (reference sequence).